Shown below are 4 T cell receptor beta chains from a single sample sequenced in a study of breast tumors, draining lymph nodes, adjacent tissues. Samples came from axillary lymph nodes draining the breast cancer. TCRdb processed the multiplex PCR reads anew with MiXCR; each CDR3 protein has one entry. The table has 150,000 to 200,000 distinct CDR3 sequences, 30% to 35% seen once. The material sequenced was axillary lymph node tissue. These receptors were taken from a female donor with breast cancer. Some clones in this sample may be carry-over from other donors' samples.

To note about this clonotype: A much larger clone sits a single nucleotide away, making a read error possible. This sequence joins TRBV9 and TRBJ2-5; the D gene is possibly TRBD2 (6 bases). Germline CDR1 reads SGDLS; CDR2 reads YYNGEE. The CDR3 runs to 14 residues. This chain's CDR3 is CARSAHSGGETQSF. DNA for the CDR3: TGTGCCAGGAGCGCCCATTCCGGCGGGGAGACCCAGTCCTTC.

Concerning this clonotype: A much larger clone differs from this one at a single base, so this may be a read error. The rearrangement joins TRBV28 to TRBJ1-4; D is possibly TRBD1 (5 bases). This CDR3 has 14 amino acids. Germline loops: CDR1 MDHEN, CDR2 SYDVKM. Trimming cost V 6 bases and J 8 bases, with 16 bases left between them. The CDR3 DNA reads TGTGCCAGCAGCCCAGCAGGGCCGGGGGAAAAACTGTTTTTT. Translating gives CASSPAGPGEKLFF. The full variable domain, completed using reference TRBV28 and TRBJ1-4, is DVKVTQSSRYLVKRTGEKVFLECVQDMDHENMFWYRQDPGLGLRLIYFSYDVKMKEKGDIPEGYSVSREKKERFSLILESASTNQTSMYLCASSPAGPGEKLFFGSGTQLSVL.

The CDR3 loop reads CASSVDRVTEQYF. CDR3 coding DNA: TGTGCCAGCAGTGTGGACAGGGTGACCGAGCAGTACTTC. The V gene is TRBV2, the J gene TRBJ2-7; 8 nucleotides line up with TRBD1. V shed 4 bases, J shed 6 bases, and the junction held 5 bases outside the gene matches. Germline CDR1 reads SNHLY; CDR2 reads FYNNEI. The CDR3 runs to 13 residues.

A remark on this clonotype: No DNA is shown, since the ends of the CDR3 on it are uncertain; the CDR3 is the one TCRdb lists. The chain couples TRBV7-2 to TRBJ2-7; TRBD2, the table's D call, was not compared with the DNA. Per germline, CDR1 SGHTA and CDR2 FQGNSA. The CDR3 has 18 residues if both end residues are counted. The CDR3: CDSSFYICSGEEGYEQYF.